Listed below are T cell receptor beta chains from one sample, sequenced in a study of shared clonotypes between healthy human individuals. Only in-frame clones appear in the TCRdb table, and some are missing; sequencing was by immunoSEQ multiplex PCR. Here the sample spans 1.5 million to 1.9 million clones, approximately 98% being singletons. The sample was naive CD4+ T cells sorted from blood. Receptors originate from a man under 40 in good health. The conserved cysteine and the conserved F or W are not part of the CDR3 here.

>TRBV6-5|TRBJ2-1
ASSYSGREPYNEQF
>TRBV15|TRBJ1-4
ATSRDRTGLGEKLF
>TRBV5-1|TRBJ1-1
ASARSNVNTEAF
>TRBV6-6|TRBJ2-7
ASSQDSPGYEQY
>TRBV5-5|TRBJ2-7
ASSWSEGKEY
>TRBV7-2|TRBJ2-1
ASSLMQAVDEQF
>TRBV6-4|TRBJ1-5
ASSANVGENQPQH
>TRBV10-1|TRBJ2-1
ASSESLAGFYNEQF
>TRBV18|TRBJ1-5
ASSPSSGGGQPQH
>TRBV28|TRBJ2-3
ASSLASGTDTQY
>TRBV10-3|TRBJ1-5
AISSSNQPQH
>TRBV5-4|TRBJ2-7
ASSKSGRADEQY
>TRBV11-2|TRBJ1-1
ASSPRLSEAF
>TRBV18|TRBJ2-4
ASSPGFLAKNIQY
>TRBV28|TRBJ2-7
ASSFSRVSYEQY
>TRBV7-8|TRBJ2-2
ASSQGQGRYTGELF
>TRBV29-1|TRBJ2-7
SVKPGPRPYEQY
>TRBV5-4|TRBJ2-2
ASSLASARHGELF
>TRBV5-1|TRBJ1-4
ASRLSLNEKLF
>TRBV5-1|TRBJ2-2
ASMREYPGELF
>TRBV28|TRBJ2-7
ASSLLPAYEQY
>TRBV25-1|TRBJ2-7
ASSEQVARGYEQY
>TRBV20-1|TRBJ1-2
SASSGSVLH
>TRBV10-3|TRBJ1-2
AISEVGGIGYT
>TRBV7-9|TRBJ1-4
ASSLATGLKEKLF
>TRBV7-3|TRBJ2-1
ASSPSFRQGSGEQF
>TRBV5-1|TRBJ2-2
ASSLGRSANTGELF
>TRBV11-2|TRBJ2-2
ASSPDLNTGELF
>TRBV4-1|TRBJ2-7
ASSQEGSSRLAGVNEQY
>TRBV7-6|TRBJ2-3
ASSPRTGTDTQY
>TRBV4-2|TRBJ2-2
ASSQEGIGGQKKGTGELF
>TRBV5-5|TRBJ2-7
ASSTGQGIGYEQY
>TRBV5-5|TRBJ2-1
ASSLRQVSSYNEQF
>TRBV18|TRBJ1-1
ASSPSSTGGRAF
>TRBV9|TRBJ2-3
ASSVGDTQY
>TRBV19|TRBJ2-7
ASSIYGQGEQY